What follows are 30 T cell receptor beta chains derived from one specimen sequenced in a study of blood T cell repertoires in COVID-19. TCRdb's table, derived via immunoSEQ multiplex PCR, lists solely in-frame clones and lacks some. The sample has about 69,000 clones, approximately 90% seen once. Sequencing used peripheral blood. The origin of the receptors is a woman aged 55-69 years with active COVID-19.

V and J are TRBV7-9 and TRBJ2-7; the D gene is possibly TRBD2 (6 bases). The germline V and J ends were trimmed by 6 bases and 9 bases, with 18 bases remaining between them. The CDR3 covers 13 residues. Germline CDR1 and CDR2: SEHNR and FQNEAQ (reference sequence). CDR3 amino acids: CASSNLSGVAQYF. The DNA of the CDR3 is TGTGCCAGCAGTAACCTTTCGGGGGTCGCGCAGTACTTC.

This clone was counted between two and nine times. The CDR3 reads CASSKEGSGANVLTF. Here the CDR3 DNA reads TGTGCCAGCAGCAAGGAGGGGAGCGGGGCCAACGTCCTGACTTTC. V and J are TRBV11-2 and TRBJ2-6; perhaps TRBD2 as D (6 bases). The germline V and J ends were trimmed by 5 bases and 4 bases, with 12 bases remaining between them. Germline values: CDR1 SGHAT, CDR2 FQNNGV. The CDR3 is made up of 15 amino acids.

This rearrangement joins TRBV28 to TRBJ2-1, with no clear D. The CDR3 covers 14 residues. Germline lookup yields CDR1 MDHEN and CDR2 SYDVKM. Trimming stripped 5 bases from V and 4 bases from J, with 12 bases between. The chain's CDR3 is CASSTPLQYNEQFF. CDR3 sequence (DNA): TGTGCCAGCAGTACCCCGTTGCAGTACAATGAGCAGTTCTTC.

CDR3 nucleotide sequence: TGTGCCAGCAACGAGCGAGGGGGGGGGACCCAGTACTTC. Its protein is CASNERGGGTQYF. V and J are TRBV6-5 and TRBJ2-5; weak D call: TRBD2 (7 bases). V was pared by 7 bases and J by 7 bases, with 16 bases between. CDR3 size: 13 residues. The germline V gene encodes CDR1 MNHEY and CDR2 SVGAGI.

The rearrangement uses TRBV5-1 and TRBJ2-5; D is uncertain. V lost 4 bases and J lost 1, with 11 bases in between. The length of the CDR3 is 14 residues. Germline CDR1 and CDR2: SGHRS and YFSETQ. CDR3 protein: CASSGLRFQETQYF. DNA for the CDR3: TGCGCCAGCAGCGGGCTCCGTTTCCAAGAGACCCAGTACTTC.

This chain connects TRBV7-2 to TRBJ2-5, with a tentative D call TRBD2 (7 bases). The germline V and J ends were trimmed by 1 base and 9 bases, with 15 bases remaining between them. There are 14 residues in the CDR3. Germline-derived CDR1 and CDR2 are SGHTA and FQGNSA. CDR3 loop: CASSLGSWEGAQYF. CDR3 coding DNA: TGTGCCAGCAGCTTAGGCTCGTGGGAGGGGGCCCAGTACTTC.

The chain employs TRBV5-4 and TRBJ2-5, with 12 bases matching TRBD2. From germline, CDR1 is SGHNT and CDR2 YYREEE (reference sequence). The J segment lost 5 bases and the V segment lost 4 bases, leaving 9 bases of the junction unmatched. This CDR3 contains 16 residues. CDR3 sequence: CASSGRLAGVQETQYF. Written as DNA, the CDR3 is TGTGCCAGCAGCGGGAGACTAGCGGGAGTGCAGGAGACCCAGTACTTC.

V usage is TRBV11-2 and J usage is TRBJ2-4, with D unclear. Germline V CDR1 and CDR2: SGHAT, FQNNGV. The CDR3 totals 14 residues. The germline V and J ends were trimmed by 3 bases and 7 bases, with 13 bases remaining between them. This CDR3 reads CASSFRDRGNIQYF. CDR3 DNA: TGTGCCAGCAGCTTCCGTGACCGAGGCAACATTCAGTACTTC.

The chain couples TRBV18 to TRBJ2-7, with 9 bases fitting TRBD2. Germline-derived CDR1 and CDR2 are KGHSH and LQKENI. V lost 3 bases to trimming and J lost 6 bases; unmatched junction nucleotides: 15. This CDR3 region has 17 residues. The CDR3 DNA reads TGTGCCAGCTCACCCGGCGCGGGAGGGCCGGGGGTCGCCGAGCAGTACTTC. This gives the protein CASSPGAGGPGVAEQYF.

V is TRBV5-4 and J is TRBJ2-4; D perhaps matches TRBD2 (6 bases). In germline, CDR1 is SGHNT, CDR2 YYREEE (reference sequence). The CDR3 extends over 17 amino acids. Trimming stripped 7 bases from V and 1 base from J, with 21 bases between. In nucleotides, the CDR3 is TGTGCCAGCCAGACAAGGGGAGGTGTGATGGCCAAAAACATTCAGTACTTC. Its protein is CASQTRGGVMAKNIQYF.

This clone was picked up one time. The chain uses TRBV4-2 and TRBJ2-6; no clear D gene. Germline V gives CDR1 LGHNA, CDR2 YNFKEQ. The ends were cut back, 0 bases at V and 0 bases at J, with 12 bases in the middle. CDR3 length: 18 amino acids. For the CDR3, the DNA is TGTGCCAGCAGCCAAGAGGGCAAACCCCGCTCTGGGGCCAACGTCCTGACTTTC. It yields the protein CASSQEGKPRSGANVLTF.

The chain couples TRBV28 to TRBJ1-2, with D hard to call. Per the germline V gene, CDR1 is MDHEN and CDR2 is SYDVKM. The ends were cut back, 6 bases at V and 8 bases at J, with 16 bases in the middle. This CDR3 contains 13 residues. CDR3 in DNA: TGTGCCAGCAGCCGCTCCGTTGCACTAGGCTACACCTTC. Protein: CASSRSVALGYTF.

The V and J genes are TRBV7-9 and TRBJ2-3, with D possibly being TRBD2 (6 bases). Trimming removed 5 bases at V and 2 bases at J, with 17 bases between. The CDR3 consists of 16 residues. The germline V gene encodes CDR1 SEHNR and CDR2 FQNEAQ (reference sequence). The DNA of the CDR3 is TGTGCCAGCAGCCCCTCTAGCGCTCTCCCCACAGATACGCAGTATTTT. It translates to CASSPSSALPTDTQYF.

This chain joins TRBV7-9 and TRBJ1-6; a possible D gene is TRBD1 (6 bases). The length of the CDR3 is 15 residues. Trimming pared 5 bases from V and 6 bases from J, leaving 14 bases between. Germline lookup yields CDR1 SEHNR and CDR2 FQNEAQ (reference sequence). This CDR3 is CASSRGGLSNSPLHF. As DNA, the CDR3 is TGTGCCAGCAGCCGAGGGGGACTAAGTAATTCACCCCTCCACTTT.

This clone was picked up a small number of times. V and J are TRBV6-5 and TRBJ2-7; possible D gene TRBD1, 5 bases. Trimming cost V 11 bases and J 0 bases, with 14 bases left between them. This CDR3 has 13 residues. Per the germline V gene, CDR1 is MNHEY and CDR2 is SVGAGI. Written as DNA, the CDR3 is TGTGCCTCGGAAGGGGAAACCTCCTACGAGCAGTACTTC. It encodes CASEGETSYEQYF.

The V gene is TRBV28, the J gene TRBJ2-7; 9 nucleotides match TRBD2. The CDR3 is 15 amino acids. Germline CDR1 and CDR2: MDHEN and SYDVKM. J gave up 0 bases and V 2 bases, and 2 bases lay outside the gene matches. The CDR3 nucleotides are TGTGCCAGCAGTTTAAGCGGGAGGCCCTCCTACGAGCAGTACTTC. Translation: CASSLSGRPSYEQYF.

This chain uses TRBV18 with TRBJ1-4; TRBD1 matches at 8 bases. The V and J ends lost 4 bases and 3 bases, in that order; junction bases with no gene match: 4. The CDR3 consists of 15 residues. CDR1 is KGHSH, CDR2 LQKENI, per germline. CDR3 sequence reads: CASSRNRGSNEKLFF. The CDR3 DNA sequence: TGTGCCAGCTCACGGAACAGGGGGTCTAATGAAAAACTGTTTTTT. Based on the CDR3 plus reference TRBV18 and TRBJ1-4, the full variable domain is NAGVMQNPRHLVRRRGQEARLRCSPMKGHSHVYWYRQLPEEGLKFMVYLQKENIIDESGMPKERFSAEFPKEGPSILRIQQVVRGDSAAYFCASSRNRGSNEKLFFGSGTQLSVL.

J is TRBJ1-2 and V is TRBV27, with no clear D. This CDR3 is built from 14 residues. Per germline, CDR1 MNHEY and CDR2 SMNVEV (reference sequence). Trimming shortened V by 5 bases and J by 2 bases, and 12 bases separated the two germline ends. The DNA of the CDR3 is TGTGCCAGCAGTCCCACCGGGATAAACTATGGCTACACCTTC. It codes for CASSPTGINYGYTF.

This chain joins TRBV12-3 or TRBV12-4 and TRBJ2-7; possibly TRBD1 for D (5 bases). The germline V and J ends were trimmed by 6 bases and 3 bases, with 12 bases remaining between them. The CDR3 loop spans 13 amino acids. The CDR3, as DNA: TGTGCCAGCAGGGACATGCGAAACTACGAGCAGTACTTC. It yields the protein CASRDMRNYEQYF.

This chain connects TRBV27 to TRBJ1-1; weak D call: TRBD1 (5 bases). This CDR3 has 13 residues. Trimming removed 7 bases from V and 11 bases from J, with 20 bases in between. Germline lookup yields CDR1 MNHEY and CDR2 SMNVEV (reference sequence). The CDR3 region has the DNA TGTGCCAGCATCATTGGGGGACTCCCCTGTGCTTTCTTT. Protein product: CASIIGGLPCAFF.

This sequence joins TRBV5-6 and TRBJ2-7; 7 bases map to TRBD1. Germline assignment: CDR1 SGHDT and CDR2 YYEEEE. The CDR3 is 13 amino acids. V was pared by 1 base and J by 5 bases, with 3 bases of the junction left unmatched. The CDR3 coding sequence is TGTGCCAGCAGCTTGTACAGGGGCCACGAGCAGTACTTC. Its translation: CASSLYRGHEQYF.

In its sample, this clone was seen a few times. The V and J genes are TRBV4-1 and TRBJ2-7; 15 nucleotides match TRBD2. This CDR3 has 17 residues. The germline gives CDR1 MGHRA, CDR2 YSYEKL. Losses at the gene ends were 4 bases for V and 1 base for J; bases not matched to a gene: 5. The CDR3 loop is CASSRGLAGGVSYEQYF. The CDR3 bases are TGCGCCAGCAGCCGTGGACTAGCGGGAGGGGTTTCCTACGAGCAGTACTTC.

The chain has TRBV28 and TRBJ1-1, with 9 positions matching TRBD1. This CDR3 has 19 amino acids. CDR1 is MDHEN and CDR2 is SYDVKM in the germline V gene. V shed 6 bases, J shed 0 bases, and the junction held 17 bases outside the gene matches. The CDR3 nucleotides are TGTGCCAGCAGCTCCCTCCTCCGGGACAGGGTGGGGATGAACACTGAAGCTTTCTTT. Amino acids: CASSSLLRDRVGMNTEAFF.

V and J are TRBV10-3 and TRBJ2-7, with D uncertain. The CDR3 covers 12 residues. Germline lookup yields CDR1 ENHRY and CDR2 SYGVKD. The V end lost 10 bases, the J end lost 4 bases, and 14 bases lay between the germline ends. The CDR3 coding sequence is TGTGCCACCTCGGAGAAGCGATACGAGCAGTACTTC. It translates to CATSEKRYEQYF.

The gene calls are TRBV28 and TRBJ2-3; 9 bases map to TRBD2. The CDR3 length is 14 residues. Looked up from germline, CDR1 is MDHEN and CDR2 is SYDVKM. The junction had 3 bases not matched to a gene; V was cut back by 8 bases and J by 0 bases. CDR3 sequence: CASSSGDSTDTQYF. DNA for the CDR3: TGTGCCAGCTCTAGCGGGGATAGCACAGATACGCAGTATTTT. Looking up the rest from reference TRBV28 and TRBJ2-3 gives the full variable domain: DVKVTQSSRYLVKRTGEKVFLECVQDMDHENMFWYRQDPGLGLRLIYFSYDVKMKEKGDIPEGYSVSREKKERFSLILESASTNQTSMYLCASSSGDSTDTQYFGPGTRLTVL.

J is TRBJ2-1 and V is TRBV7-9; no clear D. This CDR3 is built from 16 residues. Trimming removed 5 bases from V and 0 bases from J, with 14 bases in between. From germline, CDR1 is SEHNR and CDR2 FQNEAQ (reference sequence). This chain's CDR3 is CASSTQQASSYNEQFF. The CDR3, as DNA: TGTGCCAGCAGCACCCAGCAAGCGAGCTCCTACAATGAGCAGTTCTTC.

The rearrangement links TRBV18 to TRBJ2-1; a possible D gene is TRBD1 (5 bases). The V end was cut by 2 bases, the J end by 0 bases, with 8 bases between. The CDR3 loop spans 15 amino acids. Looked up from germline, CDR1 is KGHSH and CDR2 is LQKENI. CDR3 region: CASSPGASSYNEQFF. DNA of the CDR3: TGTGCCAGCTCACCAGGGGCCAGCTCCTACAATGAGCAGTTCTTC.

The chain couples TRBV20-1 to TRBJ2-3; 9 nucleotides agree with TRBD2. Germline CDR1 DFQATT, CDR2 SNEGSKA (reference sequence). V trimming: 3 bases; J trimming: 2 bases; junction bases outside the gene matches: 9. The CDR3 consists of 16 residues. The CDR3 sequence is CSASGLAGINTDTQYF. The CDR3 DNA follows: TGCAGTGCTAGTGGGCTAGCGGGGATAAACACAGATACGCAGTATTTT.

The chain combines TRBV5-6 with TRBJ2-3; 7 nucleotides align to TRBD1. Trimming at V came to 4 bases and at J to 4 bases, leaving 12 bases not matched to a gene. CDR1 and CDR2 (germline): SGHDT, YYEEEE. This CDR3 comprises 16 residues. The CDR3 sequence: CASSIATGVGADTQYF. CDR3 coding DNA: TGTGCCAGCAGCATCGCTACAGGGGTAGGGGCAGATACGCAGTATTTT. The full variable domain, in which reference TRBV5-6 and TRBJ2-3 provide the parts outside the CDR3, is DAGVTQSPTHLIKTRGQQVTLRCSPKSGHDTVSWYQQALGQGPQFIFQYYEEEERQRGNFPDRFSGHQFPNYSSELNVNALLLGDSALYLCASSIATGVGADTQYFGPGTRLTVL.

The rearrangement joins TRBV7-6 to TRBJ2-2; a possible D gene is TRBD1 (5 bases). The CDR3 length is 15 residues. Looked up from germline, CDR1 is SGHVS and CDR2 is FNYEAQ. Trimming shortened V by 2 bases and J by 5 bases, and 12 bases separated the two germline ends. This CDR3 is CASSLSAGNTGELFF. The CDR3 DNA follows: TGTGCCAGCAGCTTAAGCGCAGGGAATACCGGGGAGCTGTTTTTT.